This paragraph covers one TCR beta chain sequence. Assay used: immunoSEQ multiplex PCR; TCRdb lists only in-frame clones, some missing. The sample shows over 70,000 clones, roughly 94% of them seen only once. This sample was taken from a study of technical replicates of blood from a few donors. This CDR3 comprises 16 residues. The germline V and J ends were trimmed by 2 bases and 2 bases, with 13 bases remaining between them. Germline V CDR1 and CDR2: MDHEN, SYDVKM. The sequenced material came from T cells isolated from PBMCs. This sequence originates from a human donor in good health. The gene calls are TRBV28 and TRBJ2-1; possibly TRBD2 for D (6 bases). This chain's CDR3 is CASSLMGGTTYNEQFF. The CDR3 nucleotides are TGTGCCAGCAGTTTAATGGGCGGGACCACCTACAATGAGCAGTTCTTC.